Each of the 21 T cell receptor beta chains below was sequenced from the same sample in a study of cytomegalovirus exposure and HLA in healthy donors. 13 Jbeta primers and 60 Vbeta primers were used for the PCR. The repertoire was sequenced with immunoSEQ multiplex PCR; TCRdb's copy has only in-frame clones and lacks some. The table includes around 120,000 clones, approximately 72% detected once. Source material: PBMCs. Source of these receptors: a man aged 60-69 years in good health and CMV-seropositive.

This clone appeared a single time. V and J are TRBV18 and TRBJ2-1; 9 nucleotides agree with TRBD1. Per germline, CDR1 KGHSH and CDR2 LQKENI. The trim removed 3 bases at V and 2 bases at J, leaving 2 bases unmatched. This CDR3 is 15 amino acids long. The CDR3 spells CASSPTGGPYNEQFF. In DNA, the CDR3 is TGTGCCAGCTCACCGACAGGGGGACCCTACAATGAGCAGTTCTTC.

This clone was recorded only once. The rearrangement links TRBV27 to TRBJ1-6, with 7 bases aligning to TRBD1. The V and J ends lost 3 bases and 8 bases, in that order; junction bases with no gene match: 7. CDR3 length equals 15 residues. Per germline, CDR1 MNHEY and CDR2 SMNVEV (reference sequence). CDR3 sequence: CASSFYRGRDSPLHF. CDR3 in DNA: TGTGCCAGCAGTTTCTACAGGGGAAGAGATTCACCCCTCCACTTT.

This clone was detected a few times. The V call is TRBV18, the J call TRBJ2-5, with unresolved D. This CDR3 comprises 14 residues. Germline CDR1 reads KGHSH; CDR2 reads LQKENI. Trimming left V 2 bases short and J 5 bases short, with 12 bases between. The CDR3 DNA follows: TGTGCCAGCTCACCAGAGTACAGACGGGAGACCCAGTACTTC. Its protein is CASSPEYRRETQYF.

This clone was seen only a few times. The chain uses TRBV28 and TRBJ1-1, with D possibly being TRBD1 (6 bases). Germline CDR1 is MDHEN and CDR2 is SYDVKM. CDR3 length: 15 residues. The V end lost 2 bases, the J end lost 3 bases, and 13 bases lay between the germline ends. The CDR3: CASSLMGAGDTEAFF. CDR3 coding DNA: TGTGCCAGCAGTTTAATGGGGGCGGGGGACACTGAAGCTTTCTTT.

The gene calls are TRBV5-1 and TRBJ2-5; 7 bases map to TRBD1. The CDR3 runs 13 residues. Germline-derived CDR1 and CDR2 are SGHRS and YFSETQ. V gave up 0 bases and J gave up 11 bases; unmatched junction bases: 7. The chain's CDR3 is CASSLVVQGQQYF. The CDR3 region has the DNA TGCGCCAGCAGCTTGGTGGTACAGGGGCAGCAGTACTTC.

This clone was seen a few times. The J gene is TRBJ2-7, the V gene TRBV11-2; TRBD2 agrees at 11 bases. V shed 6 bases, J shed 1 base, and the junction held 5 bases outside the gene matches. CDR1 and CDR2 from the germline V gene are SGHAT and FQNNGV. CDR3 length: 15 residues. The CDR3 sequence is CASSLAGGVSYEQYF. The CDR3 DNA reads TGTGCCAGCAGTCTAGCGGGGGGAGTATCCTACGAGCAGTACTTC. The full variable domain, in which reference TRBV11-2 and TRBJ2-7 provide the parts outside the CDR3, is EAGVAQSPRYKIIEKRQSVAFWCNPISGHATLYWYQQILGQGPKLLIQFQNNGVVDDSQLPKDRFSAERLKGVDSTLKIQPAKLEDSAVYLCASSLAGGVSYEQYFGPGTRLTVT.

This clone has just one count. For the CDR3, the DNA is TGTGCCTGGGAGGGGACAGACAGGTCACCCCTCCACTTT. Translation gives CAWEGTDRSPLHF. This chain links TRBV30 with TRBJ1-6; 7 bases map to TRBD1. This CDR3 is 13 amino acids long. Trimming removed 5 bases from V and 10 bases from J; junction bases left unmatched: 8. Germline V gene data show CDR1 as GTSNPN and CDR2 as SVGIG (reference sequence). The full variable domain, with the rest looked up from reference TRBV30 and TRBJ1-6, is SQTIHQWPATLVQPVGSPLSLECTVEGTSNPNLYWYRQAAGRGLQLLFYSVGIGQISSEVPQNLSASRPQDRQFILSSKKLLLSDSGFYLCAWEGTDRSPLHFGNGTRLTVT.

The chain links TRBV4-2 to TRBJ1-2, with D uncertain. The CDR3 is made up of 15 amino acids. The V gene's germline CDR1 is LGHNA and CDR2 YNFKEQ. The V end was cut by 0 bases, the J end by 7 bases, with 15 bases between. The CDR3 loop is CASSQDEYAALGYTF. The CDR3 bases are TGTGCCAGCAGCCAAGATGAGTACGCCGCCCTTGGCTACACCTTC.

The chain employs TRBV9 and TRBJ1-4; TRBD1 might be the D (5 bases). Trimming left V 4 bases short and J 5 bases short, with 15 bases between. The CDR3 covers 15 residues. Germline V gene sequence: CDR1 SGDLS, CDR2 YYNGEE. As DNA, the CDR3 is TGTGCCAGCAGCCCACTCCCAGGGTTGAATGAAAAACTGTTTTTT. Its protein is CASSPLPGLNEKLFF.

The V gene is TRBV18, the J gene TRBJ2-7; 13 bases are a match to TRBD2. The V gene end was trimmed by 6 bases and the J gene end by 3 bases; junction bases not matched to a gene: 5. The CDR3 has 15 residues. Germline lookup yields CDR1 KGHSH and CDR2 LQKENI. The CDR3 reads CASSRGTSGNYEQYF. In nucleotides, the CDR3 is TGTGCCAGCTCCCGGGGGACTAGCGGGAACTACGAGCAGTACTTC.

This chain joins TRBV2 and TRBJ2-1, with TRBD2 matching over 13 bases. CDR3 length equals 15 residues. CDR1 is SNHLY, CDR2 FYNNEI, per germline. V gave up 5 bases and J gave up 6 bases; unmatched junction bases: 4. The CDR3, as DNA: TGTGCCAGCAGTAAAGGACTAGCGGGGGTCAATGAGCAGTTCTTC. Its translation is CASSKGLAGVNEQFF.

The table lists this clone with a few counts. The chain has TRBV5-1 and TRBJ1-2, with D possibly being TRBD1 (5 bases). Trimming removed 2 bases from V and 6 bases from J, with 17 bases in between. The CDR3 length is 15 residues. CDR1 and CDR2 (germline): SGHRS, YFSETQ. CDR3 region: CASSFVESGFDGYTF. The CDR3 DNA is TGCGCCAGCAGCTTCGTCGAATCAGGGTTTGATGGCTACACCTTC.

The CDR3 sequence is CASSIGRADSPLHF. In DNA form, the CDR3 reads TGTGCCAGTAGTATTGGCAGGGCCGATTCACCCCTCCACTTT. The chain recombines TRBV19 with TRBJ1-6, with D maybe TRBD1 (5 bases). The CDR3 spans 14 residues. Germline V gives CDR1 LNHDA, CDR2 SQIVND (reference sequence). V was clipped by 3 bases and J by 8 bases, with 11 bases between them.

This rearrangement joins TRBV6-6 to TRBJ1-5; 7 positions match TRBD1. V shed 6 bases and J 7 bases; nucleotides not matched to a gene: 6. The germline CDR1 and CDR2 sequences are MNHNY and SVGAGI (reference sequence). There are 13 residues in the CDR3. The CDR3 DNA reads as TGTGCCAGCAGGCGACAGGGAGACCAGCCCCAGCATTTT. As protein: CASRRQGDQPQHF.

The J gene is TRBJ1-3, the V gene TRBV30; no clear D gene. V lost 2 bases and J 5 bases, leaving 10 bases between the germline ends. Germline V gives CDR1 GTSNPN, CDR2 SVGIG (reference sequence). This CDR3 contains 13 residues. The CDR3 coding sequence is TGTGCCTGGAGTCTAGGAGGGCGAAACACCATATATTTT. It encodes CAWSLGGRNTIYF. Drawing the rest from reference TRBV30 and TRBJ1-3, the complete variable domain is SQTIHQWPATLVQPVGSPLSLECTVEGTSNPNLYWYRQAAGRGLQLLFYSVGIGQISSEVPQNLSASRPQDRQFILSSKKLLLSDSGFYLCAWSLGGRNTIYFGEGSWLTVV.

J is TRBJ1-6 and V is TRBV7-9, with D possibly TRBD1 on 5 matching bases. Deletions cut 6 bases from V and 5 bases from J, with 17 bases between. CDR1 and CDR2 from the germline V gene are SEHNR and FQNEAQ (reference sequence). The CDR3 totals 16 residues. The CDR3 here is CASRHKQAEDNSPLHF. DNA of the CDR3: TGTGCCAGCAGACATAAACAGGCCGAGGATAATTCACCCCTCCACTTT.

J is TRBJ2-7 and V is TRBV18; 7 bases agree with TRBD1. The CDR3 extends over 15 amino acids. CDR1 is KGHSH, CDR2 LQKENI, per germline. V shed 6 bases, J shed 3 bases, and the junction held 11 bases outside the gene matches. The CDR3 reads CASSVLRGPIYEQYF. The CDR3 DNA reads as TGTGCCAGCTCTGTCTTGAGGGGGCCCATCTACGAGCAGTACTTC.

The chain carries TRBV5-1 and TRBJ1-3, with TRBD1 as a possible D gene (5 bases). V was pared by 3 bases and J by 3 bases, with 13 bases between. CDR3 length: 15 amino acids. CDR1 and CDR2 (germline): SGHRS, YFSETQ. The CDR3 region is CASSSTGTDGNTIYF. For the CDR3, the DNA is TGCGCCAGCAGCTCTACCGGGACTGATGGAAACACCATATATTTT.

The V and J genes are TRBV11-3 and TRBJ2-1, with D possibly matching TRBD2 (5 bases). The CDR3 totals 14 residues. Germline CDR1 reads SGHNT; CDR2 reads YENEEA. V was pared by 4 bases and J by 4 bases, with 11 bases between. For the CDR3, the DNA is TGTGCCAGCAGCTCAGCGAGGGTTTACAATGAGCAGTTCTTC. Protein product: CASSSARVYNEQFF.

V is TRBV6-6 and J is TRBJ1-5, with D possibly being TRBD1 (5 bases). Germline-derived CDR1 and CDR2 are MNHNY and SVGAGI (reference sequence). CDR3 length: 13 residues. The germline V and J ends were trimmed by 10 bases and 0 bases, with 10 bases remaining between them. CDR3 DNA sequence: TGTGCCACCCAGACAGATAGCAATCAGCCCCAGCATTTT. Its translation: CATQTDSNQPQHF.

This clone was counted between two and nine times. The chain couples TRBV10-1 to TRBJ1-1, with 9 bases matching TRBD1. Germline V lookup: CDR1 WNHNN, CDR2 SYGVQD (reference sequence). After removal of 1 base from V and 1 base from J, the junction contained 4 bases not matched to a gene. This CDR3 spans 16 amino acids. The CDR3 coding sequence is TGCGCCAGCAGTGAGTGGAGACAGGGGGAGAACACTGAAGCTTTCTTT. Translation gives CASSEWRQGENTEAFF.